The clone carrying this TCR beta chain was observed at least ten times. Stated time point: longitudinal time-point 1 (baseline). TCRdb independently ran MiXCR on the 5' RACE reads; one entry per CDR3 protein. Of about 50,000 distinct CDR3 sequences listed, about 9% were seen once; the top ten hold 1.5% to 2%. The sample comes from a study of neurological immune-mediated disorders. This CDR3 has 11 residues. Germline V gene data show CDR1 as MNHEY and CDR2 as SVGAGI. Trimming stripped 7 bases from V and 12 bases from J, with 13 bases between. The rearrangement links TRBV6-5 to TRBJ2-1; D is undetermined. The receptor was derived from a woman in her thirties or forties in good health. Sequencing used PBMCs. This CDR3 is CASTSVGLQFF. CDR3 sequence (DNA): TGTGCCAGCACCTCGGTGGGATTGCAGTTCTTC.